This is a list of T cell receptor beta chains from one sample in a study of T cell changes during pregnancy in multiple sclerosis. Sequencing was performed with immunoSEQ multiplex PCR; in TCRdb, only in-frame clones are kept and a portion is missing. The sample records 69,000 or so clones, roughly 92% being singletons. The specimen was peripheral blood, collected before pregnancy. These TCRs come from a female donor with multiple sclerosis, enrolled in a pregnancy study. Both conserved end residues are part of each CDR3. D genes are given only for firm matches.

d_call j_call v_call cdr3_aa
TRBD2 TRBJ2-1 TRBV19 CASRLADNEQFF
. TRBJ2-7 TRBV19 CASSIYQVGSSEQYF
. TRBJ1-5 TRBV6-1 CASSTATGFDQPQHF
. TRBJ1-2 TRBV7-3 CASSFSGGYGYTF
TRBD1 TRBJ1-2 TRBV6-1 CASSEFGQGASDGYTF
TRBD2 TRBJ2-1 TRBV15 CATSRGLAGVEQFF
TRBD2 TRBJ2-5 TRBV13 CASSEGLAGSETQYF
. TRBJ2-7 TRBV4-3 CASSQDRGSYEQYF
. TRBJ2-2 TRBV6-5 CASSQNTGELFF
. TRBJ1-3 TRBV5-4 CASSSGGGNTIYF
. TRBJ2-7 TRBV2 CASSEENLATYEQYF
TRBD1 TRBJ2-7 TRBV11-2 CASSPGGTGSYEQYF
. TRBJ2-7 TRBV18 CATTSSAEAYEQYF
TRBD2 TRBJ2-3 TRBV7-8 CASSSTGGGTDTQYF
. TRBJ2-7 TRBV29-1 CSVVSSSYEQYF
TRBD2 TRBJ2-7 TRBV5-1 CASSPDLAGGHEQYF
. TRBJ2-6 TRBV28 CASTLAISGANVLTF
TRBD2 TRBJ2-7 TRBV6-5 CASSSRGGLKIYEQYF
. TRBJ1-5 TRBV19 CASSISAEPNQPQHF
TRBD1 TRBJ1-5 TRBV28 CASSFHRTGMNSNQPQHF
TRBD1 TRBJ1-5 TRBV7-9 CASSSDRGSNQPQHF
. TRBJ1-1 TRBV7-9 CASSFLADTEAFF
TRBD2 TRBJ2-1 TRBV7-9 CASSEAGAPSGEQFF
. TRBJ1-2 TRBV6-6 CASMETGDGYTF
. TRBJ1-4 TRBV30 CAWSVGGALNEKLFF
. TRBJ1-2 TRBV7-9 CASSPQEDYGYTF
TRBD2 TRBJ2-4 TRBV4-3 CASSQTSPGGEGAKNIQYF
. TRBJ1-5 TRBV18 CASSPDSGNQPQHF
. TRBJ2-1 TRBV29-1 CSVGASRSYNEQFF
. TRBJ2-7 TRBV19 CASSKGTGSTYEQYF
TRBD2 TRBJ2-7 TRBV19 CASSPLPSGRAREQYF
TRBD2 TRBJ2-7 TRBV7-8 CASSHETSGEREQYF
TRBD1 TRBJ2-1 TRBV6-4 CASSRTGEGEQFF
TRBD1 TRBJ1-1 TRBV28 CASSYLTGGVSEAFF
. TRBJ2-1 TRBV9 CASSVRRETDGHLYNEQFF
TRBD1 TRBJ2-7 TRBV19 CASGDRNSYEQYF
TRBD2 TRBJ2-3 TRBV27 CASSFSGGTDTQYF
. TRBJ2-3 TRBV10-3 CAISELQGSSTDTQYF
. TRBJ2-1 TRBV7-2 CASNDLGMSNEQFF
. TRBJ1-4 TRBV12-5 CASGSGNEKLFF
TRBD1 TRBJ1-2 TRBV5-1 CASSGTGQGKGGYTF
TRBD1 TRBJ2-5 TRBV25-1 CASLNSGTGGAEETQYF
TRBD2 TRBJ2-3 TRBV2 CASRPGTSAPGTQYF
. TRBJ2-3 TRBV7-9 CASSLGTGTDTQYF
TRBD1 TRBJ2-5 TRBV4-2 CASSQLQGAGTQYF
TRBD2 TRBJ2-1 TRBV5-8 CASSTLLGTSGLIYNEQFF